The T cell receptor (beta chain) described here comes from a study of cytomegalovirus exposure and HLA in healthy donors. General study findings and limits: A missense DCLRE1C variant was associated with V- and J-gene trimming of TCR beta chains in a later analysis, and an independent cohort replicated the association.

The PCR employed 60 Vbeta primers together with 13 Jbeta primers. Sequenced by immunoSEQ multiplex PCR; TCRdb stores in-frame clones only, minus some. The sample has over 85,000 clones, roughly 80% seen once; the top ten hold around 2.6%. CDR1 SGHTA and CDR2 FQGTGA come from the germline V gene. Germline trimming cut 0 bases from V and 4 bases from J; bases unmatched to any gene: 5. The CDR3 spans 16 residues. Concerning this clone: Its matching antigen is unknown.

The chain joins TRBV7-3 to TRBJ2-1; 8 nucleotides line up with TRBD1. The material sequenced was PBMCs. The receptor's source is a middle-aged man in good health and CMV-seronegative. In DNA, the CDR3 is TGTGCCAGCAGCTTAACGTACAGGGGGGATTACAATGAGCAGTTCTTC. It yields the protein CASSLTYRGDYNEQFF.